This TCR beta chain was retrieved from a study of blood T cells in healthy people across ages. Sample-barcoded 5' priming and a J-beta primer mix drove a second PCR of roughly 7 to 11 cycles. TCRdb fed the 5' RACE reads into MiXCR, producing one record per CDR3 protein. The sample records 1.5 million or so distinct CDR3 sequences, approximately 43% being singletons. A remark on this clonotype: Antigen specificity is unknown.

The CDR3 is 15 residues long. Unmatched junction bases numbered 5, after V lost 3 bases and J lost 2 bases. Germline assignment: CDR1 LNHNV and CDR2 YYDKDF (reference sequence). Study results and caveats: Expanded clonotype changes were possibly confounded by unknown donor CMV status. Versus aged donors, long-lived donors had higher diversity and more naive CD4+ cells.

The chain carries TRBV15 and TRBJ1-1, with TRBD1 matching 8 bases. The source is a young woman in good health. The sequencing input was blood. CDR3 sequence (DNA): TGTGCCACCAGCAGTGTGGACAGGGTAAACACTGAAGCTTTCTTT. It specifies CATSSVDRVNTEAFF. The entire variable domain, with the rest obtained from reference TRBV15 and TRBJ1-1, is as follows: DAMVIQNPRYQVTQFGKPVTLSCSQTLNHNVMYWYQQKSSQAPKLLFHYYDKDFNNEADTPDNFQSRRPNTSFCFLDIRSPGLGDTAMYLCATSSVDRVNTEAFFGQGTRLTVV.